This T cell receptor beta chain derives from a study of CD8 T cells in Susac syndrome. With random hexamers, roughly 0.5 to 1 ug RNA was reverse transcribed. MiXCR, applied by TCRdb to the immunoSEQ multiplex PCR reads, yields one record per CDR3 protein. The sample comprises 150,000 to 200,000 distinct CDR3 sequences, approximately 96% of which are singletons, and roughly 0.14% rests with the top ten. The germline V and J ends were trimmed by 4 bases and 4 bases, with 12 bases remaining between them. The CDR3 runs to 14 residues. Germline V CDR1 and CDR2: SGHRS, YFSETQ. This chain uses TRBV5-1 with TRBJ1-5, with D possibly being TRBD1 (5 bases). Material for sequencing was CD4+ T cells from PBMCs. The TCR comes from a human donor in good health. The CDR3 DNA reads TGCGCCAGCAGCCTAGGGACCGTGAATCAGCCCCAGCATTTT. Amino acid sequence: CASSLGTVNQPQHF. The full variable domain, completed using reference TRBV5-1 and TRBJ1-5, is KAGVTQTPRYLIKTRGQQVTLSCSPISGHRSVSWYQQTPGQGLQFLFEYFSETQRNKGNFPGRFSGRQFSNSRSEMNVSTLELGDSALYLCASSLGTVNQPQHFGDGTRLSIL.